Each of the 9 T cell receptor beta chains below was sequenced from the same sample in a study of blood T cells in healthy people across ages. Together with a sample-barcoded 5' primer, a J-beta primer mix was included in a second PCR lasting about 6 to 11 cycles. Each CDR3 protein is one row after TCRdb ran MiXCR on the 5' RACE reads. The sample holds hundreds of thousands of distinct CDR3 sequences, about 27% seen once. In addition, the sample was reused for a study of T cells of mothers and their children.

Sequencing was carried out using blood. These receptor sequences come from a boy between 2 and 10 years old in good health.

This rearrangement joins TRBV5-1 to TRBJ2-5, with D perhaps matching TRBD1 or TRBD2 (5 bases each). V was shortened by 5 bases and J by 1 base, with 15 bases between the two germline ends. The CDR3 spans 15 residues. CDR1 and CDR2 from the germline V gene are SGHRS and YFSETQ. The CDR3 nucleotides are TGCGCCAGCAGTTTTGATTCGGGGCCCCAAGAGACCCAGTACTTC. It is translated as CASSFDSGPQETQYF.

The rearrangement links TRBV3-1 to TRBJ2-5; D tentatively fits TRBD1 or TRBD2 (5 bases each). V dropped 4 bases and J dropped 2 bases, with 14 bases sitting between them. CDR3 length equals 15 residues. CDR1 is LGHDT, CDR2 YNNKEL, per germline (reference sequence). The CDR3 region is CASSRSRDVQETQYF. CDR3 bases: TGTGCCAGCAGCCGGTCGAGGGACGTACAAGAGACCCAGTACTTC.

This clonotype was seen only a few times. V usage is TRBV3-1 and J usage is TRBJ1-5; 7 bases line up with TRBD1. The V and J ends lost 5 bases and 7 bases, in that order; junction bases with no gene match: 5. CDR1 LGHDT and CDR2 YNNKEL come from the germline V gene (reference sequence). This CDR3 region has 13 residues. For the CDR3, the DNA is TGTGCCAGCAGCTCAAGAGGGGGCCAGCCCCAGCATTTT. Its protein is CASSSRGGQPQHF. Combining the CDR3 with reference TRBV3-1 and TRBJ1-5 gives the whole variable domain DTAVSQTPKYLVTQMGNDKSIKCEQNLGHDTMYWYKQDSKKFLKIMFSYNNKELIINETVPNRFSPKSPDKAHLNLHINSLELGDSAVYFCASSSRGGQPQHFGDGTRLSIL.

The chain combines TRBV3-1 with TRBJ1-6; TRBD1 might be the D (5 bases). V was shortened by 1 base and J by 8 bases, with 6 bases between the two germline ends. CDR1 and CDR2 (germline): LGHDT, YNNKEL (reference sequence). The CDR3 spans 13 residues. Here the CDR3 reads CASSQAGHSPLHF. In DNA form, the CDR3 reads TGTGCCAGCAGCCAAGCAGGGCATTCACCCCTCCACTTT.

The rearrangement links TRBV9 to TRBJ1-4, with no clear D. The CDR3 runs to 16 residues. Germline V gene sequence: CDR1 SGDLS, CDR2 YYNGEE. V lost 3 bases and J lost 7, with 19 bases in between. The CDR3 DNA is TGTGCCAGCAGCGCCTACCCCAGAGGGTTAGGTGAAAAACTGTTTTTT. Translating it yields CASSAYPRGLGEKLFF.

There are a few counts of this clonotype. J is TRBJ1-1 and V is TRBV2; 9 bases map to TRBD1. The junction had 13 bases not matched to a gene; V was cut back by 7 bases and J by 7 bases. Germline V gene sequence: CDR1 SNHLY, CDR2 FYNNEI. The length of the CDR3 is 15 residues. The CDR3 sequence: CASNPGQGIRGEAFF. The CDR3 bases are TGTGCCAGCAACCCGGGACAGGGAATAAGAGGTGAAGCTTTCTTT.

The chain uses TRBV4-3 and TRBJ2-6, with 9 bases matching TRBD1. The germline CDR1 and CDR2 sequences are LGHNA and YSLEER. CDR3 length equals 17 residues. Germline trimming cut 3 bases from V and 2 bases from J; bases unmatched to any gene: 5. The CDR3 protein is CASSQTRTGAGANVLTF. CDR3 coding DNA: TGCGCCAGCAGCCAGACTCGGACAGGGGCTGGGGCCAACGTCCTGACTTTC.

The chain employs TRBV7-9 and TRBJ2-7; D is undetermined. This CDR3 region has 14 residues. In germline, CDR1 is SEHNR, CDR2 FQNEAQ (reference sequence). V was pared by 5 bases and J by 7 bases, with 18 bases between. The CDR3 region is CASSDRALLGEQYF. CDR3 DNA: TGTGCCAGCAGCGACCGGGCTCTTTTGGGGGAGCAGTACTTC.

The chain uses TRBV2 and TRBJ1-5, with unresolved D. Per the germline V gene, CDR1 is SNHLY and CDR2 is FYNNEI. The CDR3 has 13 residues. V was pared by 3 bases and J by 6 bases, with 9 bases between. The CDR3 DNA follows: TGTGCCAGCAGTGAGGAAGACGGTCAGCCCCAGCATTTT. Protein sequence: CASSEEDGQPQHF. The variable domain in full, completed from reference TRBV2 and TRBJ1-5, reads EPEVTQTPSHQVTQMGQEVILRCVPISNHLYFYWYRQILGQKVEFLVSFYNNEISEKSEIFDDQFSVERPDGSNFTLKIRSTKLEDSAMYFCASSEEDGQPQHFGDGTRLSIL.